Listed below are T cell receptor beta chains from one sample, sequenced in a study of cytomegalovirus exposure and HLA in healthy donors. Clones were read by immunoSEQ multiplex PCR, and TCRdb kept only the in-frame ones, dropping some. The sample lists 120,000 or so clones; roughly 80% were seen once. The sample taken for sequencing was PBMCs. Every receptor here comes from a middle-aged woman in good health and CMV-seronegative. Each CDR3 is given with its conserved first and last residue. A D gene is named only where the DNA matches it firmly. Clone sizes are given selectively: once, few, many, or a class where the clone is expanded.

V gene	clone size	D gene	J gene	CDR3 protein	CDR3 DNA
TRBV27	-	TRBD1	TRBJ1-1	CASSSYRGSTEAFF	TGTGCCAGCAGTTCCTACAGGGGGAGCACTGAAGCTTTCTTT
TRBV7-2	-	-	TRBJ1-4	CASSFTGFEKLFF	TGTGCCAGCAGCTTTACGGGGTTTGAAAAACTGTTTTTT
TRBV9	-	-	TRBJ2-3	CASSVATLGQGPTDTQYF	TGTGCCAGCAGCGTAGCTACATTGGGGCAGGGGCCCACAGATACGCAGTATTTT
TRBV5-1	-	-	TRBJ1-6	CASSLVTGGGYNSPLHF	TGCGCCAGCAGCTTGGTAACGGGAGGAGGGTATAATTCACCCCTCCACTTT
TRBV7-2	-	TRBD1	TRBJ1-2	CASSPDRGRNYGYTF	TGTGCCAGCAGCCCCGACAGGGGGCGAAACTATGGCTACACCTTC
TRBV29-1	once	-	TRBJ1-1	CSVGRATNTEAFF	TGCAGCGTTGGCAGGGCTACAAACACTGAAGCTTTCTTT
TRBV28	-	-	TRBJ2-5	CASSYRGGWRETQYF	TGTGCCAGCAGTTACAGGGGGGGATGGAGGGAGACCCAGTACTTC
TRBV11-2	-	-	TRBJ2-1	CASSFAGRSAYNEQFF	TGTGCCAGCAGCTTCGCAGGGAGGTCTGCCTACAATGAGCAGTTCTTC
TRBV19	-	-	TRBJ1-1	CASSMGQYTEAFF	TGTGCCAGTAGTATGGGGCAGTACACTGAAGCTTTCTTT
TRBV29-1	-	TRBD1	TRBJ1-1	CSVDRGQVNTEAFF	TGCAGCGTTGATAGGGGGCAAGTGAACACTGAAGCTTTCTTT
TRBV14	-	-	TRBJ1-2	CASSQDRNYGYTF	TGTGCCAGCAGCCAAGACAGAAACTATGGCTACACCTTC
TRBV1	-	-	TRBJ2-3	CTSSQGRDRGPSSTDTQYF	TGCACCAGCAGCCAAGGCCGGGACAGGGGGCCTTCTAGCACAGATACGCAGTATTTT
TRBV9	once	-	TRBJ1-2	CASSVAGVNYGYTF	TGTGCCAGCAGCGTAGCGGGGGTTAACTATGGCTACACCTTC
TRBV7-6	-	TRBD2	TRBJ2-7	CASSLVGGREGLEQYF	TGTGCCAGCAGCTTAGTGGGCGGTCGGGAGGGCCTCGAGCAGTACTTC
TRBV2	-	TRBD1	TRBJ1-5	CASSGQGASQPQHF	TGTGCCAGCAGTGGGCAGGGGGCATCACAGCCCCAGCATTTT
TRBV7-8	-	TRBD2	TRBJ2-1	CASSLGTSGYNEQFF	TGTGCCAGCAGCTTAGGGACTAGCGGGTACAATGAGCAGTTCTTC
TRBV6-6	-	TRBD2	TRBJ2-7	CASSSLREYPYEQYF	TGTGCCAGCAGTTCTTTGCGGGAGTACCCCTACGAGCAGTACTTC
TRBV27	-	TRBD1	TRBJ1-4	CASSPGTGEGEKLFF	TGTGCCAGCAGTCCCGGGACAGGGGAAGGGGAAAAACTGTTTTTT
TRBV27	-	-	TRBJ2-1	CASSPFFRRAKEGDEQFF	TGTGCCAGCAGCCCCTTCTTTCGTAGGGCCAAGGAGGGCGATGAGCAGTTCTTC
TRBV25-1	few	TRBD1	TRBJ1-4	CASNPARGEKLFF	TGTGCCAGCAATCCTGCCAGGGGGGAAAAACTGTTTTTT
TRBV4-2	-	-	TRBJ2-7	CASSQDRREYEQYF	TGTGCCAGCAGCCAAGATCGTCGAGAGTACGAGCAGTACTTC
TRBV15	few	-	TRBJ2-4	CATSPGGTLVAKNSQYF	TGTGCCACCAGCCCTGGGGGGACTCTCGTAGCCAAAAACAGTCAGTACTTC